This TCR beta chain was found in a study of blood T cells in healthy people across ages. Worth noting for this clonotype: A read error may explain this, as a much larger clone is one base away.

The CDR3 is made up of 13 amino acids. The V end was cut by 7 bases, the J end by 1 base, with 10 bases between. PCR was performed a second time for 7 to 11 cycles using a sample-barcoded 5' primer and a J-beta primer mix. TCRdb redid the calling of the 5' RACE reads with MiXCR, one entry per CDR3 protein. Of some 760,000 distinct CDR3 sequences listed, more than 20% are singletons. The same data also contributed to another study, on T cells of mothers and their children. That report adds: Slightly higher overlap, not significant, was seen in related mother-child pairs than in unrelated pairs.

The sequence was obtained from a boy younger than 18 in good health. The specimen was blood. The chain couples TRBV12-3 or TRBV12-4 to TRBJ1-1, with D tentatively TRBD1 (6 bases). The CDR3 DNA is TGTGCCAGCACTTACAGGGAGAACACTGAAGCTTTCTTT. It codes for CASTYRENTEAFF.